The 3 T cell receptor beta chains below were found in one sample sequenced in a study of T-cell memory formation after mild COVID-19. TCRdb called the 5' RACE reads again in MiXCR, with one record for every CDR3 protein. The table has around 110,000 distinct CDR3 sequences, approximately 17% seen once; the top ten hold 28%. Sequences were obtained from PBMCs or a T cell subset sorted from them (not recorded which). Receptors originate from an adult woman who had mild COVID-19 (a few samples of this study predate the infection). Cell type and time point are not known.

For the CDR3, the DNA is TGTGCCAGCAGCGTAGAAGGGACCCAAGAGACCCAGTACTTC. Its translation: CASSVEGTQETQYF. The V gene is TRBV9, the J gene TRBJ2-5, with D perhaps being TRBD1 or TRBD2 (5 bases each). CDR3 length: 14 amino acids. Trimming cost V 0 bases and J 1 base, with 7 bases left between them. The germline V gene has CDR1 SGDLS and CDR2 YYNGEE.

This clonotype was observed at least ten times. This chain uses TRBV12-3 or TRBV12-4 with TRBJ2-3; 7 bases map to TRBD2. Losses at the gene ends were 10 bases for V and 2 bases for J; bases not matched to a gene: 9. CDR3 length equals 14 residues. In nucleotides, the CDR3 is TGTGCCATCCGGGGGAGGGAGTCCACAGATACGCAGTATTTT. Its protein product is CAIRGRESTDTQYF.

This clonotype was observed once. The rearrangement links TRBV6-6 to TRBJ1-1, with 8 bases aligning to TRBD1. V dropped 4 bases and J dropped 6; count of bases not matched to a gene: 4. Germline V lookup: CDR1 MNHNY, CDR2 SVGAGI (reference sequence). CDR3 length: 13 residues. CDR3 sequence (DNA): TGTGCCAGCAGTTTGACAGGGGCCCCTGAAGCTTTCTTT. Translated, it gives CASSLTGAPEAFF.